This T cell receptor beta chain was retrieved from a study of shared clonotypes between healthy human individuals. Profiling relied on immunoSEQ multiplex PCR, and the TCRdb table lists in-frame clones only, not all of them. In the table there are 1.5 million to 2.5 million clones, roughly 94% of which are singletons. This CDR3 contains 19 residues. The V and J ends lost 5 bases and 2 bases, in that order; junction bases with no gene match: 17. Germline CDR1 and CDR2: SGHVS and FQNEAQ. As defined, naive CD8 cells were CD45RO-negative and positively selected for CCR7, with terminally differentiated effector memory CD45RA+ cells excluded.

The chain combines TRBV7-8 with TRBJ1-5; 8 nucleotides line up with TRBD1. Sequenced input: naive CD8+ T cells sorted from blood. The receptor's source is a man aged 18 to 29 in good health. The CDR3 nucleotides read TGTGCCAGCAGCACCTCAAGATCAGGGGGCGTGGTCGGCAATCAGCCCCAGCATTTT. Its translation is CASSTSRSGGVVGNQPQHF. The variable domain in full, with the rest retrieved from reference TRBV7-8 and TRBJ1-5, is GAGVSQSPRYKVAKRGQDVALRCDPISGHVSLFWYQQALGQGPEFLTYFQNEAQLDKSGLPSDRFFAERPEGSVSTLKIQRTQQEDSAVYLCASSTSRSGGVVGNQPQHFGDGTRLSIL.